This T cell receptor (beta chain) was identified in a study of T cells in Graves' hyperthyroidism and ophthalmopathy. About the study: Peripheral blood samples were taken at initial diagnosis, prior to any treatment.

V shed 3 bases, J shed 5 bases, and the junction held 11 bases outside the gene matches. Looked up from germline, CDR1 is SGHRS and CDR2 is YFSETQ. CDR3 size: 17 residues. The PBMCs studied were ones that came from 10 ml fresh peripheral blood. Researchers amplified the TCR beta CDR3 regions from RNA transcripts. The HTBI set primed first-round TCR CDR3 RT-PCR. TCRdb reprocessed the multiplex PCR reads with MiXCR, giving one entry per CDR3 protein. The sample has around 300,000 distinct CDR3 sequences, approximately 20% seen once; the top ten hold roughly 60%. About this clonotype itself: What it binds is unknown.

Study-level results: Most clonotypes that expanded in the thyroid above 0.001 also showed up in blood.

This chain links TRBV5-1 with TRBJ2-7, with TRBD2 identical over 13 bases. The sequence derives from a man aged 25 to 45 with Graves' ophthalmopathy. Sequenced material: blood. Here the CDR3 DNA reads TGCGCCAGCAGCTGGAGAAGGACTAGCGGGAGCGGGGACGAGCAGTACTTC. Protein sequence: CASSWRRTSGSGDEQYF.